Listed below are T cell receptor beta chains from one sample, sequenced in a study of cytomegalovirus exposure and HLA in healthy donors. TCRdb's table, derived via immunoSEQ multiplex PCR, lists solely in-frame clones and lacks some. The table includes about 110,000 clones, 88% detected once. Sequenced input: PBMCs. The source of these receptors is a woman between 18 and 29 years old in good health and CMV-seropositive. CDR3s leave out the opening cysteine and the closing phenylalanine or tryptophan.

v_gene	len	j_gene	CDR3aa
TRBV4-2	13	TRBJ1-2	ASSQDLRAYYGYT
TRBV9	14	TRBJ2-3	ASSVTRANPTDTQY
TRBV7-9	15	TRBJ1-6	ASSSATGSSYNSPLH
TRBV28	15	TRBJ1-2	ASSSPGAAKREHGYT
TRBV5-1	14	TRBJ1-2	ASSLEVGQGNYGYT
TRBV9	13	TRBJ2-7	ASTPGTSGGYEQY
TRBV19	13	TRBJ1-3	ASSMAHTTGNTIY
TRBV28	14	TRBJ2-6	ASSGPYLSGANVLT
TRBV29-1	11	TRBJ2-5	SVEENTQETQY
TRBV27	13	TRBJ1-1	ASSLSPQGNTEAF
TRBV29-1	11	TRBJ1-1	SGKARGKTEAF
TRBV18	12	TRBJ2-7	ASSQGTGGTEQY
TRBV5-1	13	TRBJ2-1	ASSLGGSGNNEQF
TRBV18	12	TRBJ1-1	ASTTTGVNTEAF
TRBV10-2	13	TRBJ2-5	ASSETGGTQETQY
TRBV15	14	TRBJ1-3	ATSRVYGVSGNTIY
TRBV4-3	14	TRBJ1-2	ASSQDLGRGYHGYT
TRBV7-2	10	TRBJ1-1	ASSLAVVGAF
TRBV19	13	TRBJ2-1	ASSIVSTSGVEQF
TRBV7-2	14	TRBJ2-7	ASSRVRTGTMYEQY
TRBV9	11	TRBJ1-4	ASSGPTNEKLF
TRBV5-1	13	TRBJ1-6	ASSLDQGASSPLH
TRBV16	11	TRBJ1-5	ASSQVSGDAQH
TRBV6-1	12	TRBJ2-7	ASSVGQVLYEQY
TRBV4-3	15	TRBJ2-2	ASSQDPAGSNTGELF
TRBV12-5	14	TRBJ1-1	ASGSFYGGKNTEAF
TRBV19	13	TRBJ1-1	ASRIRDSGNTEAF
TRBV12-5	15	TRBJ2-2	ASGLLLAGGGTGELF
TRBV9	12	TRBJ2-5	ASSVSGGKETQY
TRBV19	14	TRBJ1-6	ASSKGGVSYNSPLH
TRBV10-3	12	TRBJ2-2	AISLQGSLGELF
TRBV10-3	12	TRBJ2-5	AISDGGARETQY
TRBV2	11	TRBJ1-2	ASTLDREHGYT
TRBV7-9	11	TRBJ1-2	ASSLVRDRAFF
TRBV28	13	TRBJ2-6	ASSLRGAGANVLT
TRBV27	15	TRBJ1-2	ASSFWGRVDGNYGYT
TRBV25-1	12	TRBJ1-4	ASSAMMSNEKLF
TRBV7-2	11	TRBJ1-2	ASSDRTNYGYT
TRBV28	11	TRBJ1-2	ASTLVLGLGYT
TRBV28	12	TRBJ1-2	ASSSGQGVDGYT